This T cell receptor beta chain emerged from a study of blood T cell repertoires in COVID-19 (dated by TCRdb to 2020 to 2022). Background for the entire study: Samples from collaborators originated in the United States, Italy and Spain and spanned both the acute and convalescent phases of COVID-19. The prospective study material was composed of cDNA or gDNA derived from T cells, B-cell-depleted T cells, or PBMCs. Samples were obtained from the ongoing ImmuneRACE study (first 160 participants) and from 1,000 to 1,500 subjects provided by 6 global collaborators. Where HLA class I and class II types were available, the types were taken from metadata supplied by the sample provider, not from assay-based typing. Subjects who had been exposed to COVID-19, were actively infected with it, or had recovered from it provided the deeply sampled blood TCRbeta repertoires that made up the dataset. The repertoires were made available in a free public database intended to serve as a resource for research on the immune response to SARS-CoV-2. A de-identified subject ID, COVID-19 status, age in years and sex were almost always included in the sample metadata. Results and caveats for the whole study, not just this receptor: The amount of clinical and demographic metadata varied by source and participant and was provided uncurated.

The immunoSEQ Assay, a bias-controlled multiplex PCR, was used to amplify TCRbeta CDR3 regions from genomic DNA. Concerning the study's data processing: The number of nucleated cells in each sample was estimated by amplification of reference gene primers within the assay. To quantify the absolute abundance of each unique TCRbeta CDR3 rearrangement, sequence reads were collapsed and filtered. For each sample, productive Simpson clonality was calculated as the square root of Simpson's diversity index across productive rearrangements. TCRdb re-hosts the immuneACCESS table, in-frame sequences only. Its copies lack some clones; in the studies checked, an unresolved V gene accounts for under half of them, and the cause for the rest is not known. The DNA gave D and trimming, while V, J and clone size come from that table. The sample contains over 250,000 clones, more than 80% of them found a single time. In total, the top ten clones hold less than 2.5% of the sample.

There are 15 amino acids in the CDR3, from cysteine to phenylalanine inclusive. Only the CDR3 portion is preserved as DNA: 45 bases, with reading frame beginning at the first base. Trimming at the junction amounts to 6 bases on V and 5 bases on J, and the germline ends lie 19 bases apart. The germline V gene (reference sequence) specifies MNHEY as CDR1 and SMNVEV as CDR2. Enrolling through a virtual design, the prospective study's participants ranged in age from about 18 to 89 years and lived across 24 United States geographic areas. To assign participants to cohorts, the prospective study relied on clinical history that participants themselves reported in a screening survey and a study questionnaire. Recovered participants in ImmuneRACE Cohort 3 were defined as having two consecutive negative NP/OP PCR tests, clearance from a healthcare professional, or resolution of symptoms. In the prospective study, mobile phlebotomists collected whole blood, serum and a nasopharyngeal or oropharyngeal swab from each participant. Prospective study participants could optionally give additional blood draws and questionnaires over an approximately 2-month period. Blood samples from the prospective study were shipped frozen or at room temperature prior to DNA extraction.

For this clone: What antigen it recognizes has not been identified. The input lacks base qualities; no much larger clone sits a single base away.

The rearrangement joined TRBV27 to TRBJ1-1; TRBD1 could be the D gene, as 6 bases match. This clonotype was sampled from a woman aged 18 to 35 who had recovered from COVID-19. Specimen: PBMCs or T cells enriched from blood (not recorded which). The sequenced DNA: TGTGCCAGCAGCGCTATCTCAGGGGAGTGGACTGAAGCTTTCTTT. The translation is CASSAISGEWTEAFF.